This T cell receptor beta chain was sequenced for a study of blood T cell repertoires in COVID-19. On the study more broadly: The United States, Italy and Spain provided the acute and convalescent COVID-19 samples.

Patients from Seattle were sampled longitudinally, starting during active infection. Per the original data handling: Estimates of nucleated cell counts were drawn from the amplification of reference gene primers. Data came from immunoSEQ multiplex PCR; TCRdb stores just in-frame clones and leaves some out. Clone size and the V and J calls come from that table; the DNA yielded D and trimming. The table records 85,000 to 130,000 clones, over 65% of them present only once. V was pared by 5 bases and J by 8 bases, with 13 bases between. Germline assignment: CDR1 MNHEY and CDR2 SVGAGI. The CDR3 is 14 residues long.

The J gene is TRBJ1-6, the V gene TRBV6-5; TRBD1 might be the D (6 bases). This sequence was found in a man older than 75 with COVID-19, enrolled during active disease. The sequencing input was peripheral blood. CDR3 in DNA: TGTGCCAGCAGTCTCCGGGGGGCGCATTCACCCCTCCACTTT. It encodes CASSLRGAHSPLHF.